This is a list of T cell receptor beta chains from one sample in a study of OX40 agonist ivuxolimab in advanced cancers. Clones were read by immunoSEQ multiplex PCR, and TCRdb kept only the in-frame ones, dropping some. Here the sample spans roughly 73,000 clones, 85% to 90% being singletons. The specimen comprised CD4+ or CD8+ T cells sorted from blood, sampled in a trial of the OX40 agonist ivuxolimab. The receptors originated from an adult with an advanced solid tumor such as melanoma, head and neck, liver or kidney cancer. The CDR3 runs from the conserved cysteine through the conserved F or W. D genes are given only for firm matches. Size values are once, few and many counts, or a class for expanded clones, and some rows have none.

CASSLPPNYGYTF TGTGCCAGCAGCCTACCGCCTAACTATGGCTACACCTTC TRBV7-2 . . TRBJ1-2
CASSLGLGGRGTDTQYF TGTGCCAGCAGCTTAGGACTGGGCGGCAGGGGGACAGATACGCAGTATTTT TRBV7-2 . TRBD1 TRBJ2-3
CASSGPGQGNGYTF TGTGCCAGCAGCGGCCCGGGACAGGGAAATGGCTACACCTTC TRBV5-4 . TRBD1 TRBJ1-2
CASSESGGGGNTIYF TGCGCCAGCAGTGAGTCCGGGGGAGGTGGAAACACCATATATTTT TRBV10-2 . . TRBJ1-3
CASRPTSASYNEQFF TGTGCCAGCAGGCCGACTAGCGCCTCCTACAATGAGCAGTTCTTC TRBV14 . TRBD2 TRBJ2-1
CASSFLGQGGTEAFF TGTGCCAGCAGCTTCCTCGGACAGGGGGGAACTGAAGCTTTCTTT TRBV5-4 . TRBD1 TRBJ1-1
CASSLGRRINQPQHF TGTGCCAGCAGCTTAGGGAGGCGGATCAATCAGCCCCAGCATTTT TRBV11-2 . . TRBJ1-5
CASSFRGTHLSSTDTQYF TGTGCCAGCAGCTTCCGGGGAACCCACCTCTCGAGCACAGATACGCAGTATTTT TRBV7-9 . . TRBJ2-3
CASSLPLSSYNSPLHF TGTGCCAGCAGCCTCCCTTTGAGCTCCTATAATTCACCCCTCCACTTT TRBV28 . . TRBJ1-6
CASSLDGGFYEQYF TGTGCCAGCAGCTTAGATGGGGGGTTTTACGAGCAGTACTTC TRBV11-3 . . TRBJ2-7
CASSSGRTGTDTQYF TGCGCCAGCAGTAGCGGGAGGACCGGCACAGATACGCAGTATTTT TRBV10-1 . TRBD2 TRBJ2-3
CASTWQGADTIYF TGTGCCAGTACCTGGCAGGGGGCGGACACCATATATTTT TRBV19 . TRBD1 TRBJ1-3
CASSSTGTSGWGETQYF TGCGCCAGCAGCTCGACCGGGACTAGCGGATGGGGGGAGACCCAGTACTTC TRBV5-1 . TRBD2 TRBJ2-5
CASSLGGDSYEQYF TGTGCCAGCAGCTTAGGTGGGGACTCCTACGAGCAGTACTTC TRBV7-2 . . TRBJ2-7
CASSGVGPGTDTQYF TGTGCCAGCAGTGGCGTCGGGCCAGGCACAGATACGCAGTATTTT TRBV6-5 . . TRBJ2-3
CASSRWDRGIAYEQYF TGTGCCAGCAGCCGCTGGGACAGGGGAATCGCCTACGAGCAGTACTTC TRBV6-6 . TRBD1 TRBJ2-7
CASSRDTSNQPQHF TGTGCCAGCTCCCGGGACACAAGCAATCAGCCCCAGCATTTT TRBV2 . . TRBJ1-5
CASSLRSTGGASGYTF TGTGCCAGCTCACTTCGATCGACAGGGGGCGCATCCGGCTACACCTTC TRBV18 . TRBD1 TRBJ1-2
CASSPGTSGVRSYNEQFF TGTGCCAGCAGCCCAGGGACTAGCGGGGTACGCTCCTACAATGAGCAGTTCTTC TRBV11-3 . TRBD2 TRBJ2-1
CASSQDLGASGYTF TGTGCCAGCAGCCAAGATTTAGGGGCCTCCGGCTACACCTTC TRBV14 . . TRBJ1-2
CASSLESGAYNEQFF TGCGCCAGCAGCTTGGAGTCGGGAGCCTACAATGAGCAGTTCTTC TRBV5-1 . . TRBJ2-1
CASSLATRRFKDTEAFF TGTGCCAGCAGTTTAGCCACTCGAAGGTTTAAGGACACTGAAGCTTTCTTT TRBV28 . . TRBJ1-1
CASSYGALNTEAFF TGTGCCAGCAGTTACGGTGCTCTGAACACTGAAGCTTTCTTT TRBV6-5 . . TRBJ1-1
CASSEITGGLILNTEAFF TGTGCCAGCAGTGAAATCACAGGGGGCTTGATACTGAACACTGAAGCTTTCTTT TRBV2 . TRBD1 TRBJ1-1
CAWSSFGSGSNTGELFF TGTGCCTGGAGTTCGTTCGGGAGCGGGTCGAACACCGGGGAGCTGTTTTTT TRBV30 once . TRBJ2-2
CASSPDRDSPLHF TGTGCCAGCAGCCCGGACAGGGATTCACCCCTCCACTTT TRBV4-2 . TRBD1 TRBJ1-6
CAWSVGWFGNEKLFF TGTGCCTGGAGTGTGGGGTGGTTTGGGAACGAAAAACTGTTTTTT TRBV30 . . TRBJ1-4
CASSEASGGTLTDTQYF TGTGCCAGCAGTGAAGCTTCGGGAGGCACGCTGACAGATACGCAGTATTTT TRBV2 . TRBD2 TRBJ2-3
CASSLSGGITGELFF TGTGCCAGCAGCTTGAGCGGGGGGATCACCGGGGAGCTGTTTTTT TRBV5-6 . TRBD2 TRBJ2-2
CASSLVNTEAFF TGTGCCAGCAGCTTGGTCAACACTGAAGCTTTCTTT TRBV5-4 . . TRBJ1-1
CASSTGQGNTEAFF TGTGCCAGCTCAACGGGACAGGGGAACACTGAAGCTTTCTTT TRBV18 once TRBD1 TRBJ1-1
CASSVGQAGVNVLTF TGTGCCAGCAGCGTAGGGCAGGCTGGGGTCAACGTCCTGACTTTC TRBV9 . . TRBJ2-6
CASEQGPWRGYTF TGTGCCAGCGAGCAGGGGCCTTGGCGTGGCTACACCTTC TRBV21-1 . . TRBJ1-2
CASQRTPDTEAFF TGCGCCAGCCAGAGGACACCGGACACTGAAGCTTTCTTT TRBV10-1 once . TRBJ1-1
CASSEQGWDTEAFF TGTGCCAGCAGCGAACAGGGTTGGGACACTGAAGCTTTCTTT TRBV9 . . TRBJ1-1
CASSQVLSSGVPVRWRTGGNEQFF TGTGCCAGCAGCCAAGTTCTGTCAAGCGGGGTCCCAGTTCGTTGGCGCACGGGGGGGAATGAGCAGTTCTTC TRBV14 once TRBD2 TRBJ2-1
CASSLGPVGTDTQYF TGTGCCAGCAGCCTGGGCCCGGTGGGCACAGATACGCAGTATTTT TRBV5-5 . . TRBJ2-3
CASAPWGGDVETQYF TGTGCCAGCGCCCCCTGGGGGGGTGATGTCGAGACCCAGTACTTC TRBV9 . TRBD2 TRBJ2-5
CASQGTETNEQYF TGTGCCAGCCAAGGGACAGAGACCAACGAGCAGTACTTC TRBV2 . TRBD1 TRBJ2-7
CASSRTSGATEAFF TGTGCCAGCAGTCGGACCTCAGGGGCCACTGAAGCTTTCTTT TRBV6-6 . . TRBJ1-1
CASSEAPGETQYF TGTGCCAGCAGTGAAGCCCCGGGGGAGACCCAGTACTTC TRBV2 . . TRBJ2-5
CATSRGYQETQYF TGCGCCACATCTAGGGGCTACCAAGAGACCCAGTACTTC TRBV10-2 few . TRBJ2-5
CASRIRQVGTGELFF TGTGCCAGCAGGATTCGACAGGTCGGAACCGGGGAGCTGTTTTTT TRBV21-1 few . TRBJ2-2
CASSVGGTDTQYF TGCGCCAGCAGTGTGGGAGGCACAGATACGCAGTATTTT TRBV10-1 . . TRBJ2-3
CASTPGTGSSQPQHF TGTGCCAGTACCCCTGGGACAGGGTCCAGTCAGCCCCAGCATTTT TRBV19 . TRBD1 TRBJ1-5
CASSQDNRGLEQYF TGCGCCAGCAGCCAAGATAACAGGGGGCTTGAGCAGTACTTC TRBV4-1 . TRBD1 TRBJ2-7
CASSPGAGSYGYTF TGTGCCAGCAGCCCCGGGGCGGGTTCCTATGGCTACACCTTC TRBV7-3 . . TRBJ1-2
CASSPSGSRTDTQYF TGTGCCAGCTCACCTAGCGGGAGCCGCACAGATACGCAGTATTTT TRBV18 . TRBD2 TRBJ2-3
CASTPKTSGGPQFF TGTGCCAGCACCCCAAAGACTAGCGGGGGGCCTCAGTTCTTC TRBV2 few TRBD2 TRBJ2-1
CASSPAEGLGSYEQYF TGTGCCAGCAGCCCAGCAGAGGGCCTCGGGTCCTACGAGCAGTACTTC TRBV7-9 . . TRBJ2-7
CASSLTGHGYTF TGTGCCAGCAGCCTGACGGGGCACGGCTACACCTTC TRBV7-3 . . TRBJ1-2
CATTPTGGIQPQHF TGTGCCACCACCCCGACAGGGGGCATTCAGCCCCAGCATTTT TRBV15 . TRBD1 TRBJ1-5
CASSQGLAGREQFF TGTGCCAGCAGCCAAGGACTAGCGGGCAGGGAGCAGTTCTTC TRBV6-5 . TRBD2 TRBJ2-1
CASSVRLVNEQFF TGTGCCAGCAGTGTCCGACTAGTCAATGAGCAGTTCTTC TRBV6-5 . . TRBJ2-1
CASSQDVGQKNTEAFF TGTGCCAGCAGCCAAGATGTGGGGCAGAAGAACACTGAAGCTTTCTTT TRBV4-2 . . TRBJ1-1
CATSREKSSYNEQFF TGTGCCACCAGCAGAGAGAAGAGCTCCTACAATGAGCAGTTCTTC TRBV15 . . TRBJ2-1
CASSPSSGRVNGGYTF TGTGCCAGCAGCCCGAGTTCGGGCAGGGTCAATGGGGGCTACACCTTC TRBV5-4 . . TRBJ1-2
CASSFQDRVTGELFF TGTGCCAGCAGCTTTCAAGACAGGGTCACCGGGGAGCTGTTTTTT TRBV5-5 . TRBD1 TRBJ2-2
CASSVGSGSGTDTQYF TGTGCCAGCAGCGTAGGGTCCGGGAGCGGCACAGATACGCAGTATTTT TRBV9 . . TRBJ2-3